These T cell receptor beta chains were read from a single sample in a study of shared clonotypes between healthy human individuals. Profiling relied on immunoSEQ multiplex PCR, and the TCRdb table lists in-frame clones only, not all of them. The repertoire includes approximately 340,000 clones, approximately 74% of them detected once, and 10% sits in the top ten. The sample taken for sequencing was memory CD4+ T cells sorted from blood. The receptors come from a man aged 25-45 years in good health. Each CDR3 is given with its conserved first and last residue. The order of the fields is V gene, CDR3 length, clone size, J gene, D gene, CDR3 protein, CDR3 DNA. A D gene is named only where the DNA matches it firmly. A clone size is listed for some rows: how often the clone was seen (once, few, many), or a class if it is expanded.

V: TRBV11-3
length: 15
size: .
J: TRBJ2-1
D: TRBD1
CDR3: CASSLGQGAYNEQFF
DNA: TGTGCCAGCAGCTTAGGGCAGGGGGCCTACAATGAGCAGTTCTTC

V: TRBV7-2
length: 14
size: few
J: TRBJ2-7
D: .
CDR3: CASSLEPATYEQYF
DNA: TGTGCCAGCAGCTTAGAGCCGGCTACCTACGAGCAGTACTTC

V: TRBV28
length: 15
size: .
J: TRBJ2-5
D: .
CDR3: CASSFGGTTQETQYF
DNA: TGTGCCAGCAGTTTTGGGGGAACCACCCAAGAGACCCAGTACTTC

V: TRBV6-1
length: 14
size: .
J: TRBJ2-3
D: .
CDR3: CASNIHSGSDTQYF
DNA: TGTGCCAGCAACATCCATTCAGGGTCAGATACGCAGTATTTT

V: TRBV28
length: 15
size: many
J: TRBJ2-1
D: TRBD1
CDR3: CASSSTGANGDEQFF
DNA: TGTGCCAGCAGTTCCACAGGGGCGAACGGAGATGAGCAGTTCTTC

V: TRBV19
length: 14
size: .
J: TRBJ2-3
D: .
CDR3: CASMEGPESNTQYF
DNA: TGTGCCAGTATGGAGGGCCCGGAGAGTAATACGCAGTATTTT

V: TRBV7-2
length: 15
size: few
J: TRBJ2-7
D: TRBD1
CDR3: CASSRTGVGSYEQYF
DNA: TGTGCCAGCAGCCGGACAGGGGTCGGCTCCTACGAGCAGTACTTC

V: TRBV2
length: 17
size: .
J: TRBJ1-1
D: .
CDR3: CASSHKRVTRPYTEAFF
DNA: TGTGCCAGCAGTCACAAAAGGGTGACAAGACCCTACACTGAAGCTTTCTTT

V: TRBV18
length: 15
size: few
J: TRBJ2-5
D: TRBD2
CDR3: CASSPLWAGEETQYF
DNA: TGTGCCAGCTCACCGCTCTGGGCGGGAGAAGAGACCCAGTACTTC

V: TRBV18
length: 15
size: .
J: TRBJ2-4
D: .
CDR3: CASSPQQSGLNIQYF
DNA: TGTGCCAGCTCACCGCAGCAGTCCGGGCTCAACATTCAGTACTTC

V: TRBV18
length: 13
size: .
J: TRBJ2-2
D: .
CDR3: CASSPQASGELFF
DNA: TGTGCCAGCTCACCACAAGCTAGCGGGGAGCTGTTTTTT

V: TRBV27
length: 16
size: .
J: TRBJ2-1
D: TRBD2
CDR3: CASSLAGGKDRGEQFF
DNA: TGTGCCAGCAGTCTAGCGGGAGGCAAAGATCGTGGTGAGCAGTTCTTC

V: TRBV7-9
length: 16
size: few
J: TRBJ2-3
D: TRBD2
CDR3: CASSTGLAGPTDTQYF
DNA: TGTGCCAGCAGCACCGGACTAGCGGGACCCACAGATACGCAGTATTTT

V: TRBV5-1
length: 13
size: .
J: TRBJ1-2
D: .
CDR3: CTSSQGLRYGYTF
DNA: TGCACCAGCAGCCAGGGACTACGCTATGGCTACACCTTC

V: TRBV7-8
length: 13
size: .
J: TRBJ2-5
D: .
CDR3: CASSLQGFGTQYF
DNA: TGTGCCAGCAGCTTACAGGGCTTTGGGACCCAGTACTTC

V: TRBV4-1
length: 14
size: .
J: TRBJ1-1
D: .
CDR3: CASSQGRLEAEAFF
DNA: TGCGCCAGCAGCCAAGGGAGATTAGAGGCTGAAGCTTTCTTT

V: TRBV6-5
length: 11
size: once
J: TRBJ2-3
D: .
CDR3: CASGRADTQYF
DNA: TGTGCCAGCGGGCGGGCAGATACGCAGTATTTT

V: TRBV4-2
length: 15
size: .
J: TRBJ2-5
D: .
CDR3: CASSQIRGPQETQYF
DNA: TGTGCCAGCAGCCAAATACGCGGGCCCCAAGAGACCCAGTACTTC

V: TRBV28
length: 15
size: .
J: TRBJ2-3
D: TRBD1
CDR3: CASSPRQGTADTQYF
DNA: TGTGCCAGCAGCCCCCGACAGGGAACGGCAGATACGCAGTATTTT

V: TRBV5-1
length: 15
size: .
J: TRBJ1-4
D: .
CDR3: CASSKMTATNEKLFF
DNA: TGCGCCAGCAGCAAAATGACAGCGACTAATGAAAAACTGTTTTTT

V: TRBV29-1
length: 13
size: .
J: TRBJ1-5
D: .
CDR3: CSVEFGPQQPQHF
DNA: TGCAGCGTTGAGTTCGGCCCCCAACAGCCCCAGCATTTT

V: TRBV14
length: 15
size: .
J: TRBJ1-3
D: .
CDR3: CASSHVGVGGNTIYF
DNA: TGTGCCAGCAGCCATGTAGGGGTCGGAGGAAACACCATATATTTT

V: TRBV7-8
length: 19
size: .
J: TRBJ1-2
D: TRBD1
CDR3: CASSLRFPDRESANYGYTF
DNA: TGTGCCAGCAGCTTAAGGTTCCCGGACAGGGAGTCCGCTAACTATGGCTACACCTTC

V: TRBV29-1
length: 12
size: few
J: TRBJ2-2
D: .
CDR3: CSVGLYPGELFF
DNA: TGCAGCGTTGGTTTATATCCCGGGGAGCTGTTTTTT

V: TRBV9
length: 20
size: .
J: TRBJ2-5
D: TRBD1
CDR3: CASSVGLGDTLRGRQETQYF
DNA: TGTGCCAGCAGCGTAGGTTTAGGGGACACTCTGAGGGGGCGCCAAGAGACCCAGTACTTC

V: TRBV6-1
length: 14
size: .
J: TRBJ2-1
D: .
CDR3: CASSESGWYNEQFF
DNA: TGTGCCAGCAGTGAAAGTGGGTGGTACAATGAGCAGTTCTTC

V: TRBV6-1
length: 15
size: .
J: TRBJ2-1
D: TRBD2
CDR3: CASSTSGTSYNEQFF
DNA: TGTGCCAGCAGTACTAGCGGGACTTCCTACAATGAGCAGTTCTTC

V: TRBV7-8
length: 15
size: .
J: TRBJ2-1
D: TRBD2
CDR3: CASSTLAGKVNEQFF
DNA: TGTGCCAGCAGCACACTAGCGGGAAAGGTGAATGAGCAGTTCTTC